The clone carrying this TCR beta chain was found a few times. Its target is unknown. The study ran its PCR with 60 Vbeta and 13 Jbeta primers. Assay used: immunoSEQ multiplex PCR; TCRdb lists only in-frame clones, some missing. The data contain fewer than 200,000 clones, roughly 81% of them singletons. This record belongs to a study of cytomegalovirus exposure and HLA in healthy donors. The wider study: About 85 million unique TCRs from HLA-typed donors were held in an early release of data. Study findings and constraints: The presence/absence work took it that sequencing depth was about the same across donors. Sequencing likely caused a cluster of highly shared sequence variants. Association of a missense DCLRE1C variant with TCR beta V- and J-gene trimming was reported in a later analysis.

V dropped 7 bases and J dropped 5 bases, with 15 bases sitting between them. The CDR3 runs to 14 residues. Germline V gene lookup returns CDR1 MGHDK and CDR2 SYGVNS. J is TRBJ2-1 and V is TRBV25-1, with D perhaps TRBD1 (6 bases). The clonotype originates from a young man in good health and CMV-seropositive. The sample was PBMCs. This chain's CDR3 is CASKETGYDNEQFF. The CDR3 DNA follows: TGTGCCAGCAAAGAAACAGGGTATGACAATGAGCAGTTCTTC.